What follows describes a single T cell receptor beta chain. Its antigen is as yet unknown. Single viable CD3+CD4+CD8-CD45RO+ cells were sorted as the memory CD4+ T cells. Repertoires were generated with immunoSEQ multiplex PCR, while TCRdb's copy carries only in-frame clones and drops some. The repertoire has under 75,000 clones, 60% to 85% of them found once; the top ten carry 0.53%. This sample stems from a study of memory CD4+ T cells and cytomegalovirus serostatus. Whole-study context: Donors were healthy Belgian adults, about ten CMV seropositive and 24 seronegative. Study-level findings and limits: About 40% of the roughly 150 known CMV-associated TCRbeta sequences appeared in CD4+ memory. The CMV-associated TCR signature appears largely within the CD4+ memory repertoire.

Germline V lookup: CDR1 MGHRA, CDR2 YSYEKL. V shed 1 base, J shed 1 base, and the junction held 0 bases outside the gene matches. The CDR3 is 15 amino acids. The receptor comes from an adult in good health and CMV-seronegative. Some clones in this sample may be carry-over from other donors' samples. V is TRBV4-1 and J is TRBJ1-1; 10 nucleotides match TRBD1. The material sequenced was memory CD4+ T cells from blood. CDR3 protein: CASSQGQGANTEAFF. The CDR3 nucleotides are TGCGCCAGCAGCCAAGGACAGGGGGCGAACACTGAAGCTTTCTTT.